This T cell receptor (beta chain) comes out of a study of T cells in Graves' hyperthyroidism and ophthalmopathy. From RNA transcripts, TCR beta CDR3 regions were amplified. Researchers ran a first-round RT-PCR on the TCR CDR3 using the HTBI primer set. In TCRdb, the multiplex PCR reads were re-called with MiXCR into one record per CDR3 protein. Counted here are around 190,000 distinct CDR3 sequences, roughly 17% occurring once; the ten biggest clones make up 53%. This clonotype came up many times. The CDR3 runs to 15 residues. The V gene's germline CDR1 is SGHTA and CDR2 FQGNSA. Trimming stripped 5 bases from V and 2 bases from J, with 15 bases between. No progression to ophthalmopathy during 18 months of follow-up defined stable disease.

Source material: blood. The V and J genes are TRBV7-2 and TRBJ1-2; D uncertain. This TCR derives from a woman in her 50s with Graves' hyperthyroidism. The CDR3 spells CASSHNAQGNYGYTF. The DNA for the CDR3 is TGTGCCAGCAGCCACAACGCCCAAGGAAACTATGGCTACACCTTC. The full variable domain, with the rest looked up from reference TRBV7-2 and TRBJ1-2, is GAGVSQSPSNKVTEKGKDVELRCDPISGHTALYWYRQSLGQGLEFLIYFQGNSAPDKSGLPSDRFSAERTGGSVSTLTIQRTQQEDSAVYLCASSHNAQGNYGYTFGSGTRLTVV.